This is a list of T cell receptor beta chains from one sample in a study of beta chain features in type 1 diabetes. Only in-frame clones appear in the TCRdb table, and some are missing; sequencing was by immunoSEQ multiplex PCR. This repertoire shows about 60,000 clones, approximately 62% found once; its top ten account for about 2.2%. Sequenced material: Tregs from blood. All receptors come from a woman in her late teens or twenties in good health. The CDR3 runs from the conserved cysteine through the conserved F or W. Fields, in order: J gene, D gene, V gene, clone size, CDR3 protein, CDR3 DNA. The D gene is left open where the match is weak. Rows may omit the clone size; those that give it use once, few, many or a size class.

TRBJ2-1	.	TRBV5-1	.	CASSLQGPSYNEQFF	TGCGCCAGCAGCTTACAGGGCCCGTCCTACAATGAGCAGTTCTTC
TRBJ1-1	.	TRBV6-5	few	CASKRVGLGGTEAFF	TGTGCCAGCAAACGGGTAGGTCTAGGCGGCACTGAAGCTTTCTTT
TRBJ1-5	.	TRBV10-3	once	CVIGGGLGQPQHF	TGTGTCATCGGCGGGGGCTTGGGTCAGCCCCAGCATTTT
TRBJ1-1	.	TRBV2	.	CASTRDKNTEAFF	TGTGCCAGCACCCGGGACAAGAACACTGAAGCTTTCTTT
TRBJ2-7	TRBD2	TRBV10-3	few	CAIAREGNEQYF	TGTGCCATCGCGCGGGAGGGGAACGAGCAGTACTTC
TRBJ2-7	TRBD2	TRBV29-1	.	CSVGSGSMYEQYF	TGCAGCGTTGGAAGCGGGAGTATGTACGAGCAGTACTTC
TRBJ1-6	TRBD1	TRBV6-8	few	CASKGQYTYNSPLHF	TGTGCCAGCAAGGGACAGTACACCTATAATTCACCCCTCCACTTT
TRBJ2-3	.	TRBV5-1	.	CASSLQGSTDTQYF	TGCGCCAGCAGCTTGCAGGGAAGCACAGATACGCAGTATTTT
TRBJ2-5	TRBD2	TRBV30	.	CAWSLIAGQETQYF	TGTGCCTGGAGTTTGATAGCGGGACAAGAGACCCAGTACTTC
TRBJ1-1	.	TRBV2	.	CASSGGRAIEAFF	TGTGCCAGCAGTGGCGGCAGGGCAATTGAAGCTTTCTTT
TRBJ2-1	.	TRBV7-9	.	CASSLELVFNEQFF	TGTGCCAGCAGCTTAGAACTAGTCTTCAATGAGCAGTTCTTC
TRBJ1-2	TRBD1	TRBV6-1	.	CASSERTGRGDYGYTF	TGTGCCAGCAGTGAAAGGACCGGCAGGGGGGACTATGGCTACACCTTC
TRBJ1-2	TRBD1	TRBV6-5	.	CASSTGTGNYGYTF	TGTGCCAGCAGTACAGGGACAGGAAACTATGGCTACACCTTC
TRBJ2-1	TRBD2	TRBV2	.	CASSEAALWSGIGSRFF	TGTGCCAGCAGTGAAGCGGCTTTGTGGAGCGGGATTGGTAGTCGGTTCTTC
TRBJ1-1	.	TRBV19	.	CATHRGVGLNTEAFF	TGTGCCACGCATCGGGGAGTCGGCTTGAACACTGAAGCTTTCTTT
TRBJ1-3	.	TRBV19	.	CASSRRHELDYTIYF	TGTGCCAGTAGTAGGCGACATGAATTGGATTACACCATATATTTT
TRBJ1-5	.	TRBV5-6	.	CASSLWTARNQPQHF	TGTGCCAGCAGCTTGTGGACAGCCCGCAATCAGCCCCAGCATTTT
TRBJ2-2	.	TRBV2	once	CASSEQASWNTGELFF	TGTGCCAGCAGTGAACAAGCTAGCTGGAACACCGGGGAGCTGTTTTTT
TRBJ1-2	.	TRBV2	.	CASSGRNYGYTF	TGTGCCAGCAGTGGTAGAAACTATGGCTACACCTTC
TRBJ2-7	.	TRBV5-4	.	CASSSAVSSYEQYF	TGTGCCAGCAGCTCAGCGGTTAGCTCCTACGAGCAGTACTTC
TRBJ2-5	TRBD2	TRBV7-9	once	CASSLASLAVHGTQYF	TGTGCCAGCAGCTTAGCGTCTCTAGCGGTCCATGGGACCCAGTACTTC
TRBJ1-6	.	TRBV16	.	CASSQNTGPSNSPLHF	TGTGCCAGCAGCCAAAACACAGGGCCGAGCAATTCACCCCTCCACTTT
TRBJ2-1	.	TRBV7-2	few	CASSSNRVNEQFF	TGTGCCAGCAGCTCGAACAGGGTTAATGAGCAGTTCTTC
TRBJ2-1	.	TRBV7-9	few	CASSSLQQAKYNEQFF	TGTGCCAGCAGCTCGCTTCAACAGGCGAAGTACAATGAGCAGTTCTTC
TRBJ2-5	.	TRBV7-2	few	CASSFRSVAAIETQYF	TGTGCCAGCAGCTTCCGGAGCGTGGCGGCTATTGAGACCCAGTACTTC
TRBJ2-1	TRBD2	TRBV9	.	CASSLSRGLATDEQFF	TGTGCCAGCAGCCTGAGCCGGGGACTAGCGACCGATGAGCAGTTCTTC
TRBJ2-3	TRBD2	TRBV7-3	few	CASSLVAGGTDTQYF	TGTGCCAGCAGCTTAGTAGCGGGGGGAACAGATACGCAGTATTTT
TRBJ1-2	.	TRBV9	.	CASSVDSFYGYTF	TGTGCCAGCAGCGTAGATTCCTTTTATGGCTACACCTTC
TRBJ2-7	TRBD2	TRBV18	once	CASSGASGGEQYF	TGTGCCAGCTCAGGGGCTAGCGGGGGCGAGCAGTACTTC
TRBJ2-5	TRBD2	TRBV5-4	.	CASSGGTSGGETQYF	TGTGCCAGCAGCGGCGGGACTAGCGGTGGGGAGACCCAGTACTTC
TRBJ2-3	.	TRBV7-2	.	CASSPEALAWGDTQYF	TGTGCCAGCAGTCCTGAGGCCCTAGCGTGGGGAGATACGCAGTATTTT
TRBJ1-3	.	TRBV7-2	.	CASSPGDGGNTIYF	TGTGCCAGCAGCCCAGGGGATGGCGGAAACACCATATATTTT
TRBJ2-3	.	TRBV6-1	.	CASSEALAEGTDTQYF	TGTGCCAGCAGTGAAGCGTTGGCGGAGGGCACAGATACGCAGTATTTT
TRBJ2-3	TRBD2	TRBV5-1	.	CASSLREGSTDTQYF	TGCGCCAGCAGCCTTCGGGAGGGTAGCACAGATACGCAGTATTTT
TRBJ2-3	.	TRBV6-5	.	CASSYFPGNTQYF	TGTGCCAGCAGTTACTTTCCCGGTAATACGCAGTATTTT
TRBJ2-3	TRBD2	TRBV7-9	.	CASNPTSMGSTDTQYF	TGTGCCAGCAACCCGACTAGCATGGGTTCTACAGATACGCAGTATTTT
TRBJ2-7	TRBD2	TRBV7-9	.	CASSFTTSGSYEQYF	TGTGCCAGCAGCTTCACGACTAGCGGCTCCTACGAGCAGTACTTC
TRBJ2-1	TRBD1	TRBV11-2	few	CASSFEGARTSLQFF	TGTGCCAGCAGCTTTGAGGGGGCTCGGACTTCCCTTCAGTTCTTC
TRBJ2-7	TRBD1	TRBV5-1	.	CASSLGDRGTSSPQYF	TGCGCCAGCAGCTTGGGGGACAGGGGGACCTCCTCCCCCCAGTACTTC
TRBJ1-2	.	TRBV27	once	CASSSSTVRYGYTF	TGTGCCAGCAGTTCGTCAACAGTCCGCTATGGCTACACCTTC
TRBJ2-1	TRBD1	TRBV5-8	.	CASSSGQGNGEQFF	TGTGCCAGCAGCTCGGGACAGGGGAATGGTGAGCAGTTCTTC
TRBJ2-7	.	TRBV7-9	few	CASSPHKRNYEQYF	TGTGCCAGCAGCCCCCATAAGCGGAACTACGAGCAGTACTTC
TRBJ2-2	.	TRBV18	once	CASSFTVTGELFF	TGTGCCAGCTCGTTCACGGTAACCGGGGAGCTGTTTTTT
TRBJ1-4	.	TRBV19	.	CASTPGGATNEKLFF	TGTGCCAGTACCCCGGGAGGAGCAACTAATGAAAAACTGTTTTTT
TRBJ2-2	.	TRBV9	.	CAAGQNTGELFF	TGTGCCGCTGGACAGAACACCGGGGAGCTGTTTTTT
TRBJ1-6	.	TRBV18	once	CASSQRGEGNSPLHF	TGTGCCAGCTCCCAGAGAGGGGAGGGGAATTCACCCCTCCACTTT
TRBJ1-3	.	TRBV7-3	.	CASSLRNRARNTIYF	TGTGCCAGCAGCTTAAGGAACAGGGCAAGAAACACCATATATTTT
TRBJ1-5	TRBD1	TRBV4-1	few	CASTWDRDNAQPQHF	TGCGCCAGCACCTGGGACAGGGATAATGCTCAGCCCCAGCATTTT
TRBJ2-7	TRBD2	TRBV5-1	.	CASSRTPAGSYEQYF	TGCGCCAGCAGCCGGACGCCAGCGGGGTCCTACGAGCAGTACTTC
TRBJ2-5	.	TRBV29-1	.	CSVRGSKETQYF	TGCAGCGTTAGAGGGTCCAAAGAGACCCAGTACTTC
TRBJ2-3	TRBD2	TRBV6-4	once	CASSDGAGVTDTQYF	TGTGCCAGCAGTGACGGAGCGGGGGTCACAGATACGCAGTATTTT
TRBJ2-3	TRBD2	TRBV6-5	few	CASSRSGSYPDTQYF	TGTGCCAGCAGTCGTAGCGGGAGTTACCCAGATACGCAGTATTTT
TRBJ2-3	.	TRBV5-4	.	CASSLELDTQYF	TGTGCCAGCAGCCTAGAATTAGATACGCAGTATTTT
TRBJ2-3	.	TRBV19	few	CASSIVVRLPHTDTQYF	TGTGCCAGTAGTATAGTAGTCCGCCTTCCCCACACAGATACGCAGTATTTT
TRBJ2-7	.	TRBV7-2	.	CASSFARGGPYEQYF	TGTGCCAGCAGCTTCGCCCGCGGGGGCCCCTACGAGCAGTACTTC
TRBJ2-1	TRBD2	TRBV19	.	CASSRLADYNEQFF	TGTGCCAGTAGTAGGCTAGCGGACTACAATGAGCAGTTCTTC
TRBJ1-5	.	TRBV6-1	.	CASADTSNQPQHF	TGTGCCAGCGCGGACACAAGCAATCAGCCCCAGCATTTT